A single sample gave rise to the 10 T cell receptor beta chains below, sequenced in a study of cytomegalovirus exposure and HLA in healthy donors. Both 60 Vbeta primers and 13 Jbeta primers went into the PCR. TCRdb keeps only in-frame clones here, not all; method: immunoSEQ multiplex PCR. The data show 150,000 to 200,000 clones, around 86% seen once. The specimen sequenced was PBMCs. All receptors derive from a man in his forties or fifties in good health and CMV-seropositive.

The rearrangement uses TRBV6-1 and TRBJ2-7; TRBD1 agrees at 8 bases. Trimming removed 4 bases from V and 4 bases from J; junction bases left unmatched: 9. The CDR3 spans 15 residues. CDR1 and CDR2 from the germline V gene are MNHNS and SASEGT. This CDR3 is CASSAADRGPYEQYF. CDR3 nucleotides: TGTGCCAGCAGTGCGGCTGACAGGGGACCTTACGAGCAGTACTTC.

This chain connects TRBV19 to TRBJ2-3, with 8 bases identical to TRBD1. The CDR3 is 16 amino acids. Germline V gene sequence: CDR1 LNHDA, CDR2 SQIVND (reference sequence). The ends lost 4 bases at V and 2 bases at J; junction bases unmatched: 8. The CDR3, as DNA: TGTGCCAGTAGTAACCCAGGGGGCCGGTACACAGATACGCAGTATTTT. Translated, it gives CASSNPGGRYTDTQYF.

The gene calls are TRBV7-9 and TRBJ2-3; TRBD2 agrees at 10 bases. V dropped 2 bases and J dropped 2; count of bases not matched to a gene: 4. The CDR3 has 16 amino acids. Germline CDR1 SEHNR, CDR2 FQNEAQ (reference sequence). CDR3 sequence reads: CASSLLLAGVTDTQYF. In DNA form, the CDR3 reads TGTGCCAGCAGCTTACTCCTAGCGGGGGTCACAGATACGCAGTATTTT.

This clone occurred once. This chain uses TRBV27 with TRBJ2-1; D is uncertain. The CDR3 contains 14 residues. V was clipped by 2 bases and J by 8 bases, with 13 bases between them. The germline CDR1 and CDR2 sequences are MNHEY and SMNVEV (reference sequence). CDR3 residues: CASSLRSGTDEQFF. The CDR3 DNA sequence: TGTGCCAGCAGTTTAAGGTCAGGCACAGATGAGCAGTTCTTC.

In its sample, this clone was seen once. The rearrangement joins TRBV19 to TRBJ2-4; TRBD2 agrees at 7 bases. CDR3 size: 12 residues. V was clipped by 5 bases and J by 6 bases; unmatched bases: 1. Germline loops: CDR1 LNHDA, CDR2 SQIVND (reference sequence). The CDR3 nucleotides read TGTGCCAGTAGTCCGGGGGGAAACATTCAGTACTTC. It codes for CASSPGGNIQYF.

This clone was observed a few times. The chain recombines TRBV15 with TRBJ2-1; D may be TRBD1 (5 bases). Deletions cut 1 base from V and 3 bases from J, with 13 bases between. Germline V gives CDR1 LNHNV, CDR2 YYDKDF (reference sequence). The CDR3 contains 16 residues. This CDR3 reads CATSRGLDNFYNEQFF. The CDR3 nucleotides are TGTGCCACCAGCAGAGGGTTGGACAACTTCTACAATGAGCAGTTCTTC.

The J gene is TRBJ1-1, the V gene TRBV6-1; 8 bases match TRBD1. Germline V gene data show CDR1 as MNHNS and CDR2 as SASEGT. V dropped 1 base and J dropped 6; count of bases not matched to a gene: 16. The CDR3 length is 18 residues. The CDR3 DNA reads TGTGCCAGCAGTGAAGTCCGACAGGGGCAGATAAAATTCGCTGAAGCTTTCTTT. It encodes CASSEVRQGQIKFAEAFF.

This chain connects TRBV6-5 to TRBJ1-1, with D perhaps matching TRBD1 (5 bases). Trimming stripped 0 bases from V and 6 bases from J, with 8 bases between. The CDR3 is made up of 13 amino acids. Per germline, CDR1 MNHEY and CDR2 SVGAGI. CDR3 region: CASSYSGAPEAFF. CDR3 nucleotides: TGTGCCAGCAGTTACTCAGGGGCCCCTGAAGCTTTCTTT.

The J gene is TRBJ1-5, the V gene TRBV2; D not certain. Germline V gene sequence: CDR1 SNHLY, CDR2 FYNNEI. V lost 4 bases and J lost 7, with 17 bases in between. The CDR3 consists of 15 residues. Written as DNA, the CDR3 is TGTGCCAGCAGTGTTTCAACCTCCTTCAGACAGCCCCAGCATTTT. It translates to CASSVSTSFRQPQHF.

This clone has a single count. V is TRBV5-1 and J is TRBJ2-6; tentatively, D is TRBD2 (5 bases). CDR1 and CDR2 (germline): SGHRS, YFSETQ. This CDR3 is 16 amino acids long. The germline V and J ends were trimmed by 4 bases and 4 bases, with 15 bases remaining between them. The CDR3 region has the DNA TGCGCCAGCAGCCCGGGGTTAATTCTCGGGGCCAACGTCCTGACTTTC. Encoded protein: CASSPGLILGANVLTF.